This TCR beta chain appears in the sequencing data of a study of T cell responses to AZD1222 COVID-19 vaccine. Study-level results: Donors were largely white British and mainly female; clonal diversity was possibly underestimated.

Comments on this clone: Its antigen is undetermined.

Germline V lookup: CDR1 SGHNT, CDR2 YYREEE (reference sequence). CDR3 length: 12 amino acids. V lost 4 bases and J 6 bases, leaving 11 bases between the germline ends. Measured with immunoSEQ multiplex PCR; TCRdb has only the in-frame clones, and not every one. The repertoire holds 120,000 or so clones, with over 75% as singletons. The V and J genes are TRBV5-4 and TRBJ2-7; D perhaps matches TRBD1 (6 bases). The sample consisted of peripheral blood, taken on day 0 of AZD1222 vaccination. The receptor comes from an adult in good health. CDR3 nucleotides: TGTGCCAGCAGCATCGGGACACCCGAGCAGTACTTC. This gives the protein CASSIGTPEQYF.